This T cell receptor beta chain originates from a study of molecular identifiers for immune sequencing clone quantification. MiXCR was run by TCRdb on the PCR reads, yielding one entry per CDR3 protein. Altogether about half a million distinct CDR3 sequences are present, about 22% being singletons, with the ten largest covering 0.7% to 1%. V lost 5 bases, J lost 4 bases, and 5 bases stayed unmatched. The CDR3 consists of 15 residues. Germline CDR1 is SEHNR and CDR2 is FQNEAQ (reference sequence). This clonotype was detected many times. The chain has TRBV7-9 and TRBJ2-3, with 11 bases aligning to TRBD2. The specimen was naive CD8+ T cells from blood, with Jurkat cell RNA spiked in. Described subset: FACS-sorted CD8+CD4-CCR7+CD45RA+ naive T cells. This clonotype was sampled from a human donor in good health. Some libraries in this study had Jurkat cell RNA spiked in. For the CDR3, the DNA is TGTGCCAGCAGCCCGACTAGCGGGATATCAGATACGCAGTATTTT. This sequence encodes CASSPTSGISDTQYF.